Listed here are 10 T cell receptor beta chains from one sample, sequenced in a study of blood T cell repertoires in COVID-19. Measured with immunoSEQ multiplex PCR; TCRdb has only the in-frame clones, and not every one. The sample lists more than 100,000 clones, about four fifths seen once, with over 1.1% in the top ten. Sequencing used peripheral blood. Receptor source: a man in his 60s with acute or convalescent COVID-19.

J is TRBJ2-2 and V is TRBV30; 9 positions match TRBD1. Germline V gene lookup returns CDR1 GTSNPN and CDR2 SVGIG (reference sequence). This CDR3 has 15 residues. The ends lost 3 bases at V and 3 bases at J; junction bases unmatched: 5. Here the CDR3 reads CAWSRGQGYTGELFF. The CDR3 DNA is TGTGCCTGGAGCCGAGGACAGGGGTACACCGGGGAGCTGTTTTTT.

The V gene is TRBV9, the J gene TRBJ2-5; TRBD2 matches 7 bases. V gave up 0 bases and J gave up 5 bases; unmatched junction bases: 13. The CDR3 totals 17 residues. Germline V gene lookup returns CDR1 SGDLS and CDR2 YYNGEE. CDR3 amino acids: CASSVDPGGSLEETQYF. The CDR3, as DNA: TGTGCCAGCAGCGTAGATCCTGGCGGGAGTTTAGAGGAGACCCAGTACTTC.

Concerning this clone: The same CDR3 arises from other DNA sequences in this sample as well. The chain links TRBV9 to TRBJ2-7; 10 bases are a match to TRBD1. The V and J ends lost 4 bases and 2 bases, in that order; junction bases with no gene match: 3. Germline CDR1 SGDLS, CDR2 YYNGEE. This CDR3 is 14 amino acids long. The CDR3 sequence: CASSPGQGAYEQYF. Here the CDR3 DNA reads TGTGCCAGCAGCCCCGGACAGGGGGCCTACGAGCAGTACTTC.

This chain connects TRBV5-1 to TRBJ2-5, with D possibly matching TRBD1 (7 bases). CDR1 and CDR2 from the germline V gene are SGHRS and YFSETQ. The V end was cut by 1 base, the J end by 7 bases, with 11 bases between. The length of the CDR3 is 13 residues. CDR3 amino acids: CASSLRQGGTQYF. CDR3 nucleotide sequence: TGCGCCAGCAGCTTGCGACAGGGAGGGACCCAGTACTTC.

The chain recombines TRBV18 with TRBJ2-1; 8 bases agree with TRBD2. The germline V gene has CDR1 KGHSH and CDR2 LQKENI. The CDR3 is made up of 16 amino acids. V lost 3 bases and J lost 5; bases outside the gene matches: 9. The CDR3 here is CASSPLERGNHNEQFF. The CDR3 DNA reads TGTGCCAGCTCACCCCTCGAGCGGGGGAACCACAATGAGCAGTTCTTC.

Only one count was recorded for this clone. The chain links TRBV3-1 (or the pseudogene TRBV3-2) to TRBJ2-4; weak D call: TRBD2 (5 bases). V lost 3 bases, J lost 3 bases, and 12 bases lay in between. The length of the CDR3 is 15 residues. CDR1 LGHDT and CDR2 YNNKEL come from the germline V gene (reference sequence). The DNA for the CDR3 is TGTGCCAGCAGCCACCGACAAGGAGGCAAAAACATTCAGTACTTC. Encoded protein: CASSHRQGGKNIQYF.

This clone has a handful of counts. The chain joins TRBV24-1 to TRBJ2-2; 8 bases fit TRBD1. Losses at the gene ends were 3 bases for V and 13 bases for J; bases not matched to a gene: 12. Germline V gene sequence: CDR1 KGHDR, CDR2 SFDVKD. This CDR3 comprises 15 residues. CDR3 sequence reads: CATSDQGQGPVSLFF. DNA of the CDR3: TGTGCCACCAGTGATCAAGGACAGGGTCCAGTGTCGCTGTTTTTT.

The chain is built from TRBV28 and TRBJ2-7; TRBD1 matches 7 bases. CDR3 length: 16 residues. CDR1 is MDHEN and CDR2 is SYDVKM in the germline V gene. J gave up 0 bases and V 2 bases, and 7 bases lay outside the gene matches. CDR3 sequence (DNA): TGTGCCAGCAGTTTAGTCGGACAGGCCAGCTCCTACGAGCAGTACTTC. Translation gives CASSLVGQASSYEQYF.

V usage is TRBV3-1 (or the pseudogene TRBV3-2) and J usage is TRBJ1-4, with no clear D. Germline V gene lookup returns CDR1 LGHDT and CDR2 YNNKEL (reference sequence). This CDR3 has 15 residues. Trimming removed 6 bases at V and 0 bases at J, with 11 bases between. CDR3 coding DNA: TGTGCCAGCAGAGCCACTAAAGCAACTAATGAAAAACTGTTTTTT. Its translation: CASRATKATNEKLFF.

The genes are TRBV19 and TRBJ1-4; D is ambiguous. Looked up from germline, CDR1 is LNHDA and CDR2 is SQIVND (reference sequence). Between the trimmed V and J ends, which lost 10 bases and 0 bases, there was a span of 9 bases. The CDR3 length is 13 residues. The CDR3 protein is CAIRSATNEKLFF. DNA for the CDR3: TGTGCCATTCGGAGTGCAACTAATGAAAAACTGTTTTTT.